This T cell receptor (beta chain) was retrieved from a study of cytomegalovirus exposure and HLA in healthy donors. Study as a whole: An earlier analysis identified 95 million to 120 million unique TCR beta sequences in 150 million to 200 million T cells.

The PCR employed 60 Vbeta primers together with 13 Jbeta primers. The method was immunoSEQ multiplex PCR; TCRdb's version includes in-frame clones alone and lacks a portion of them. The table has under 200,000 clones, over 60% seen once. The CDR3 loop spans 15 amino acids. V lost 6 bases and J lost 8; bases outside the gene matches: 11. CDR1 SNHLY and CDR2 FYNNEI come from the germline V gene. Regarding this clone: Antigen unknown.

Broader study findings: Both high specificity and high sensitivity reportedly marked the classifier's diagnosis of cytomegalovirus status. Productive rates of about 90% or about 30% were seen for most TCR beta V segments in an earlier analysis.

The sample consisted of PBMCs. V gene TRBV2 combines with J gene TRBJ2-4, with TRBD1 matching 9 bases. This sequence originates from a girl under 18 in good health and CMV-seronegative. The CDR3 spells CASSPPGTGRDIQYF. The CDR3 DNA is TGTGCCAGCAGCCCACCTGGGACAGGGAGAGACATTCAGTACTTC.